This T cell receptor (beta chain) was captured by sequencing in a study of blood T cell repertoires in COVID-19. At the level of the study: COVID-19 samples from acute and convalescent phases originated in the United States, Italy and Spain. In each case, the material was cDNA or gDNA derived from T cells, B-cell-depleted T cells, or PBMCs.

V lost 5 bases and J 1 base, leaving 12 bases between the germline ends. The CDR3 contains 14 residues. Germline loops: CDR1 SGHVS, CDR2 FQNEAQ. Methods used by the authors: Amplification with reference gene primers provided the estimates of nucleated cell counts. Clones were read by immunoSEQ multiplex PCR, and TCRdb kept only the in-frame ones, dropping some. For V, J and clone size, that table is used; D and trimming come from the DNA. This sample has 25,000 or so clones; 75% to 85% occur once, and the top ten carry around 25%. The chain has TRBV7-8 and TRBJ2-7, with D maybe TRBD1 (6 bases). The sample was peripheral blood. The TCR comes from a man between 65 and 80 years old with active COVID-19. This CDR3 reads CASSIPRGSYEQYF. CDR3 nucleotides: TGTGCCAGCAGCATTCCTAGGGGGTCCTACGAGCAGTACTTC.